The present T cell receptor beta chain was sequenced within a study of T cells after yellow fever vaccination. Study-level points and caveats: Subsequent to the booster, the majority of primary-vaccination clones reappeared (96% CD4, about 90% CD8). On re-exposure, the response was weaker but peaked faster, at day 5 versus 15.

This CDR3 has 16 residues. The V gene's germline CDR1 is SSHAT and CDR2 FNYEAQ (reference sequence). The V segment lost 5 bases and the J segment 4 bases; nucleotides outside the gene matches: 11. Each CDR3 protein gets one entry after TCRdb re-called the 5' RACE reads with MiXCR. The sample carries around 250,000 distinct CDR3 sequences, less than 8.5% recorded once. In regard to this clonotype: Its target is not known.

This chain connects TRBV7-7 to TRBJ2-5; 9 bases are shared with TRBD1. The source was CD4+ T cells sorted from PBMCs, collected 15 days after the yellow fever booster vaccination. This receptor was obtained from a man aged 30 to 45 who received the YFV17D yellow fever vaccine. CDR3 coding DNA: TGTGCCAGCAGCCAAAACGCACAGGGGGCTGGAGAGACCCAGTACTTC. This gives the protein CASSQNAQGAGETQYF.